This is a list of T cell receptor beta chains from one sample in a study of CD8+ T cells in alopecia areata. Clones were read by immunoSEQ multiplex PCR, and TCRdb kept only the in-frame ones, dropping some. The sample includes roughly 230,000 clones, around 43% of them seen just once. Sequenced material: CD4+ T cells sorted from blood, taken at approximately week 37, from a patient treated with tofacitinib. The receptor set was obtained from a human donor with alopecia areata. The CDR3 runs from the conserved cysteine through the conserved F or W. D genes are given only for firm matches. Size is omitted from some rows. Given values are once, few, many or a class for expanded clones.

V	J	D	size	CDR3	DNA
TRBV28	TRBJ1-5	.	.	CASRTQGGQPQHF	TGTGCCAGCAGAACACAGGGTGGACAGCCCCAGCATTTT
TRBV5-1	TRBJ2-7	TRBD1	few	CASSLPGQVEQYF	TGCGCCAGCAGCCTCCCGGGACAGGTTGAGCAGTACTTC
TRBV29-1	TRBJ1-2	TRBD1	.	CSGNGQGDAYTF	TGCAGCGGGAACGGACAGGGGGACGCCTACACCTTC
TRBV2	TRBJ2-6	.	.	CASSYRQRRDKSSGANVLTF	TGTGCCAGCAGTTACAGACAGAGACGGGACAAAAGCTCTGGGGCCAACGTCCTGACTTTC
TRBV29-1	TRBJ2-3	TRBD2	few	CSSRTSGRTDTQYF	TGCAGCTCAAGGACTAGCGGACGCACAGATACGCAGTATTTT
TRBV30	TRBJ2-7	.	.	CAWGPGQRAYEQYF	TGTGCCTGGGGACCGGGACAGCGGGCGTACGAGCAGTACTTC
TRBV30	TRBJ1-5	TRBD1	.	CAWSPRDRAWNQPQHF	TGTGCCTGGAGTCCTCGGGACAGGGCTTGGAATCAGCCCCAGCATTTT
TRBV6-5	TRBJ2-5	.	.	CASSYSGGPGETQYF	TGTGCCAGCAGTTACTCCGGAGGGCCCGGGGAGACCCAGTACTTC
TRBV10-2	TRBJ2-5	.	many	CASSESGETQYF	TGCGCCAGCAGTGAGTCGGGAGAGACCCAGTACTTC
TRBV5-1	TRBJ2-4	TRBD1	.	CASSLRQGSSKNIQYF	TGCGCCAGCAGCCTGAGACAGGGAAGTTCCAAAAACATTCAGTACTTC
TRBV6-8	TRBJ2-5	TRBD1	few	CASSYFRDRENQETQYF	TGTGCCAGCAGTTACTTCCGGGACAGGGAGAACCAAGAGACCCAGTACTTC
TRBV7-2	TRBJ2-5	TRBD1	few	CASSKQTGGQETQYF	TGTGCCAGCAGCAAACAGACAGGGGGACAAGAGACCCAGTACTTC
TRBV18	TRBJ2-2	.	.	CASSPLLQNTGELFF	TGTGCCAGCTCACCCCTTCTGCAGAACACCGGGGAGCTGTTTTTT
TRBV23-1	TRBJ2-3	TRBD1	few	CASTWDSPTDTQYF	TGCGCCAGCACCTGGGACAGCCCCACAGATACGCAGTATTTT
TRBV7-2	TRBJ1-5	.	.	CASSLGQGPQPQHF	TGTGCCAGCAGCTTAGGGCAGGGGCCTCAGCCCCAGCATTTT
TRBV5-1	TRBJ2-7	.	.	CASSFLARDEGEQYF	TGCGCCAGCAGCTTCCTTGCCCGGGACGAGGGCGAGCAGTACTTC
TRBV28	TRBJ2-2	.	few	CASSSETGSGELFF	TGTGCCAGCAGTTCCGAAACAGGGAGCGGGGAGCTGTTTTTT
TRBV29-1	TRBJ2-5	TRBD2	few	CSPGVSGETQYF	TGCAGCCCGGGCGTTAGCGGGGAGACCCAGTACTTC
TRBV4-1	TRBJ2-3	.	few	CASSAAWPAIRTQYF	TGCGCCAGCAGCGCCGCCTGGCCCGCCATTAGGACGCAGTATTTT
TRBV19	TRBJ2-7	TRBD1	.	CASSILPGQGWYEQYF	TGTGCCAGTAGTATACTCCCGGGACAGGGGTGGTACGAGCAGTACTTC
TRBV4-3	TRBJ2-7	TRBD2	.	CASSQETGGLAGPNYEQYF	TGCGCCAGCAGCCAAGAGACTGGGGGACTAGCGGGCCCAAACTACGAGCAGTACTTC
TRBV29-1	TRBJ2-5	TRBD2	few	CSLGGGSGQETQYF	TGCAGCCTTGGGGGGGGTAGCGGGCAAGAGACCCAGTACTTC
TRBV7-2	TRBJ2-4	.	.	CASSAGQGRRDIQYF	TGTGCCAGCAGCGCCGGGCAGGGGCGAAGGGACATTCAGTACTTC
TRBV11-1	TRBJ2-1	TRBD2	.	CASSPRQREMYEQFF	TGTGCCAGCAGCCCACGACAGCGGGAGATGTATGAGCAGTTCTTC
TRBV27	TRBJ2-7	.	.	CASSPPSFSTGIHRAYEQYF	TGTGCCAGCAGTCCACCTTCCTTCTCGACAGGAATCCACCGTGCCTACGAGCAGTACTTC
TRBV28	TRBJ2-3	TRBD2	few	CASSQTSGGPTDTQYF	TGTGCCAGCAGTCAAACTAGCGGGGGACCCACAGATACGCAGTATTTT
TRBV6-5	TRBJ2-7	.	.	CASSSQGGNYEQYF	TGTGCCAGCAGTTCGCAGGGGGGAAACTACGAGCAGTACTTC
TRBV14	TRBJ1-1	.	few	CASSHRTEAFF	TGTGCCAGCAGCCACAGAACTGAAGCTTTCTTT
TRBV30	TRBJ2-1	.	few	CAWSTPGRRNEQFF	TGTGCCTGGAGTACTCCGGGACGGAGAAATGAGCAGTTCTTC
TRBV29-1	TRBJ2-3	.	few	CSVEEGGTDTQYF	TGCAGCGTCGAGGAGGGGGGCACAGATACGCAGTATTTT
TRBV29-1	TRBJ2-5	TRBD1	few	CSVDAGTGEETQYF	TGCAGCGTTGACGCCGGGACAGGGGAGGAGACCCAGTACTTC
TRBV25-1	TRBJ2-4	.	.	CASSARGVSGNIQYF	TGTGCCAGCAGTGCCAGGGGGGTTAGTGGGAACATTCAGTACTTC
TRBV6-5	TRBJ2-1	.	few	CASSYYGDEQFF	TGTGCCAGCAGTTACTATGGGGATGAGCAGTTCTTC
TRBV7-9	TRBJ2-3	TRBD2	few	CASSFGPSGQYF	TGTGCCAGCAGCTTCGGTCCTAGCGGGCAGTATTTT
TRBV5-1	TRBJ1-3	TRBD1	few	CASSSGTGGNTIYF	TGCGCCAGCAGCTCCGGGACAGGAGGAAACACCATATATTTT
TRBV5-6	TRBJ1-2	.	.	CASSLDLGGNYGYTF	TGTGCCAGCAGCTTGGACCTGGGGGGGAACTATGGCTACACCTTC
TRBV4-2	TRBJ1-5	TRBD1	.	CASSQEDRSNQPQHF	TGTGCCAGCAGCCAGGAGGACAGGTCAAATCAGCCCCAGCATTTT
TRBV2	TRBJ2-5	.	.	CASSKTGRQETQYF	TGTGCCAGCAGCAAGACAGGGAGGCAAGAGACCCAGTACTTC
TRBV6-5	TRBJ2-7	TRBD2	few	CASGRGTTKTYEQYF	TGTGCCAGCGGCCGGGGGACTACCAAAACCTACGAGCAGTACTTC
TRBV7-2	TRBJ2-7	.	few	CASSLAPAASSYEQYF	TGTGCCAGCAGCTTAGCTCCAGCGGCTAGCTCCTACGAGCAGTACTTC
TRBV29-1	TRBJ1-1	.	.	CSTTIMNTEAFF	TGCAGCACAACAATCATGAACACTGAAGCTTTCTTT
TRBV25-1	TRBJ2-7	.	.	CASSEAYEQYF	TGTGCCAGCAGTGAGGCCTACGAGCAGTACTTC
TRBV7-2	TRBJ2-3	.	.	CASSISPSTDTQYF	TGTGCCAGCAGTATCTCACCGAGCACAGATACGCAGTATTTT
TRBV11-2	TRBJ1-2	.	few	CASSLSGDGYTF	TGTGCCAGCAGCTTATCAGGGGATGGCTACACCTTC
TRBV20-1	TRBJ1-1	.	.	CSAFFGAEAFF	TGCAGTGCGTTTTTTGGCGCTGAAGCTTTCTTT
TRBV7-9	TRBJ2-3	.	.	CASTAFSVTDTQYF	TGTGCCAGCACAGCCTTTAGCGTGACAGATACGCAGTATTTT
TRBV5-1	TRBJ1-1	TRBD1	once	CASSGDSLVAFF	TGCGCCAGCAGCGGGGACAGTTTAGTAGCTTTCTTT
TRBV2	TRBJ1-2	.	.	CASSESPGRSRRYTF	TGTGCCAGCAGTGAGTCGCCAGGGAGAAGTAGGCGCTACACCTTC
TRBV29-1	TRBJ1-1	.	.	CSIIGQPNTEAFF	TGCAGTATTATCGGACAGCCGAACACTGAAGCTTTCTTT
TRBV15	TRBJ1-5	.	.	CATSRAGGNQPQHF	TGTGCCACCAGCAGAGCCGGGGGGAATCAGCCCCAGCATTTT
TRBV5-1	TRBJ2-1	.	.	CASSLNSAPYNEQFF	TGCGCCAGCAGCCTGAACAGCGCTCCCTACAATGAGCAGTTCTTC
TRBV7-2	TRBJ1-4	.	few	CASSLGYRVEKLFF	TGTGCCAGCAGCTTAGGATACAGGGTGGAAAAACTGTTTTTT
TRBV5-1	TRBJ2-7	TRBD2	.	CASSLGLAGGVRDEQYF	TGCGCCAGCAGCTTGGGACTAGCGGGAGGAGTCCGGGACGAGCAGTACTTC
TRBV4-1	TRBJ2-1	TRBD2	.	CASSRTSGTMPNEQFF	TGCGCCAGCAGCCGAACTAGCGGGACAATGCCCAATGAGCAGTTCTTC
TRBV29-1	TRBJ1-2	TRBD1	.	CSAGAGQHSGYTF	TGCAGCGCGGGAGCGGGACAGCACTCTGGCTACACCTTC
TRBV4-3	TRBJ2-1	TRBD2	.	CASSQGRTGGPYNEQFF	TGCGCCAGCAGCCAAGGTCGTACGGGAGGCCCCTACAATGAGCAGTTCTTC
TRBV7-2	TRBJ2-2	.	few	CASSLTGANTGELFF	TGTGCCAGCAGCTTAACCGGGGCGAACACCGGGGAGCTGTTTTTT
TRBV5-1	TRBJ2-5	.	.	CASSLGQQETQYF	TGCGCCAGCAGCTTGGGGCAGCAAGAGACCCAGTACTTC
TRBV10-3	TRBJ2-5	.	few	CAISESGEETQYF	TGTGCCATCAGTGAGTCAGGGGAGGAGACCCAGTACTTC